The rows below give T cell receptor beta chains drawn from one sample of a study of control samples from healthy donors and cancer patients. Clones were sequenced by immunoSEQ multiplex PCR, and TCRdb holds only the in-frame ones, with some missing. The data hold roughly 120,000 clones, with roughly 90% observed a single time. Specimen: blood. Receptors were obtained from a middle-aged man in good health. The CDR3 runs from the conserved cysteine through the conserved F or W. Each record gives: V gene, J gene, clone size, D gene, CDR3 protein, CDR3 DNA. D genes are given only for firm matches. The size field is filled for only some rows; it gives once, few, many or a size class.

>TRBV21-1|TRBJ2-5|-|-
CASSKNRETQYF
TGTGCCAGCAGCAAGAATAGGGAGACCCAGTACTTC
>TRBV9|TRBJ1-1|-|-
CASSVEGNTEAFF
TGTGCCAGCAGCGTAGAGGGGAACACTGAAGCTTTCTTT
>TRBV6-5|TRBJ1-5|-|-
CASKWGPNQPQHF
TGTGCCAGCAAATGGGGTCCGAATCAGCCCCAGCATTTT
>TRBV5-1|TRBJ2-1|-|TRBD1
CASSKDRGNHEQFF
TGCGCCAGCAGCAAAGACAGGGGTAATCATGAGCAGTTCTTC
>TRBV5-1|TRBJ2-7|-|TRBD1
CASSISGTGSYEQYF
TGCGCCAGCAGCATCTCCGGGACAGGGTCCTACGAGCAGTACTTC
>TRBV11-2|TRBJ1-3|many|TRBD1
CASSTTTGGTGNTIYF
TGTGCCAGCAGCACCACGACAGGGGGCACTGGAAACACCATATATTTT
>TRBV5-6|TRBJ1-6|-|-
CASSLGRFNSPLHF
TGTGCCAGCAGCTTGGGACGTTTTAATTCACCCCTCCACTTT
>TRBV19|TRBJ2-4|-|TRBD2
CASSIGVTGRAKNIQYF
TGTGCCAGTAGTATAGGAGTCACCGGGAGGGCCAAAAACATTCAGTACTTC
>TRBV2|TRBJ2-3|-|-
CASSEQGGGTDTQYF
TGTGCCAGCAGCGAACAGGGGGGGGGCACAGATACGCAGTATTTT
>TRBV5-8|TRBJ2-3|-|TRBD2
CASSRGTSGSTDTQYF
TGTGCCAGCAGCCGTGGGACTAGCGGGAGCACAGATACGCAGTATTTT
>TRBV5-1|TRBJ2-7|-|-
CASSLAGEQYF
TGCGCCAGCAGCTTGGCCGGCGAGCAGTACTTC
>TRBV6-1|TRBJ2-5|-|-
CASSEPPVKETQYF
TGTGCCAGCAGTGAACCCCCAGTTAAAGAGACCCAGTACTTC
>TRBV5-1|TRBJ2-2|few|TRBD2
CASSLRLAGTTGELFF
TGCGCCAGCAGCTTGCGGCTAGCGGGGACCACCGGGGAGCTGTTTTTT
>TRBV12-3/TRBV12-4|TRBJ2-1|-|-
CASRPGWDEQFF
TGTGCCAGCAGACCCGGATGGGATGAGCAGTTCTTC
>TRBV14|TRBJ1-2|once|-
CASSQDQVENPYGYTF
TGTGCCAGCAGCCAAGATCAGGTCGAAAATCCGTATGGCTACACCTTC
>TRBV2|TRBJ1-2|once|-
CASMRTLFNYGYTF
TGTGCCAGCATGAGGACTTTGTTTAACTATGGCTACACCTTC
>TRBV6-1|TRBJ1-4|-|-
CASSEQGPSEKLFF
TGTGCCAGCAGTGAACAGGGGCCAAGTGAAAAACTGTTTTTT
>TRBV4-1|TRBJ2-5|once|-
CASSQGGAGETQYF
TGCGCCAGCAGCCAGGGCGGGGCAGGGGAGACCCAGTACTTC
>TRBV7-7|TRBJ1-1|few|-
CASSPFFGTEAFF
TGTGCCAGCAGCCCCTTTTTTGGCACTGAAGCTTTCTTT
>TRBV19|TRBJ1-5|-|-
CASSIAAGYSNQPQHF
TGTGCCAGTAGTATAGCGGCAGGGTATAGTAATCAGCCCCAGCATTTT
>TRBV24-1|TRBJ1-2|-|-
CATSDRGRDHGYTF
TGTGCCACCAGTGATCGGGGCAGGGATCATGGCTACACCTTC
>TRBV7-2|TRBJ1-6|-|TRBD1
CASSQRTGHSPLHF
TGTGCCAGCAGCCAACGGACAGGGCACTCACCCCTCCACTTT